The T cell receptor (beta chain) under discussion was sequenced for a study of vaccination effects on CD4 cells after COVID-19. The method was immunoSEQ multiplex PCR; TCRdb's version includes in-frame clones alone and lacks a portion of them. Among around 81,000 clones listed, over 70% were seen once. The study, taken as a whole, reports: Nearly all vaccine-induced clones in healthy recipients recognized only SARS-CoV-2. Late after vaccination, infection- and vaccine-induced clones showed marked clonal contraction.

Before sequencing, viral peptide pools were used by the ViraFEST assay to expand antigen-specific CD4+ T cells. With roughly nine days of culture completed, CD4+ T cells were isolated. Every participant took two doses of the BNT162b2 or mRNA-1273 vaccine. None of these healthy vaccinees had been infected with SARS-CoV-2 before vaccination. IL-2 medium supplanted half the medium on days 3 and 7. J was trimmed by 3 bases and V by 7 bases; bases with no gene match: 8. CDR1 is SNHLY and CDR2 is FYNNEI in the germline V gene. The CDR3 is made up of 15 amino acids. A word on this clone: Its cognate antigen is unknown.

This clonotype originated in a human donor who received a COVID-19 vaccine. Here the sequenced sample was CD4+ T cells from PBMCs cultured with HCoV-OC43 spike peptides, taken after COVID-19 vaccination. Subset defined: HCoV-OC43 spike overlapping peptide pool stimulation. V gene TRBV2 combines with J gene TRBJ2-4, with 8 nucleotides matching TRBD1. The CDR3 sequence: CASIKQGVGKNIQYF. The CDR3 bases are TGTGCCAGCATAAAACAGGGGGTCGGCAAAAACATTCAGTACTTC.